The 14 T cell receptor beta chains presented below share a single source sample, sequenced in a study of metastatic and nonmetastatic thyroid tumors. Thyroid surgery was preceded by no treatment in any patient. TCRdb re-called clones via MiXCR from the PCR reads. The sample shows about 12,000 clones, roughly 30% of them seen only once. The sequenced sample was tumor tissue. The source is a female donor with papillary thyroid cancer or a benign thyroid nodule (not recorded which). Some clones in this sample may be carry-over from other donors' samples.

This clone was seen more than once but under ten times. The V and J genes are TRBV28 and TRBJ1-3, with D unclear. The CDR3 contains 15 residues. Trimming pared 1 base from V and 2 bases from J, leaving 9 bases between. CDR1 is MDHEN, CDR2 SYDVKM, per germline. The CDR3 DNA is TGTGCCAGCAGTTTATTTCCCGTCCCTGGAAACACCATATATTTT. This gives the protein CASSLFPVPGNTIYF.

The gene calls are TRBV7-9 and TRBJ2-7, with D hard to call. The CDR3 covers 13 residues. Germline V gene sequence: CDR1 SEHNR, CDR2 FQNEAQ (reference sequence). Deletions cut 3 bases from V and 3 bases from J, with 9 bases between. DNA for the CDR3: TGTGCCAGCAGCTTCAACATGAGCTACGAGCAGTACTTC. Translating gives CASSFNMSYEQYF.

By proportion, this clone is medium-sized (0.01 to 0.1%). The junction shows a germline mismatch at one end, possibly a read error. V gene TRBV18 combines with J gene TRBJ2-7, with D hard to call. CDR3 size: 19 residues. Germline V gene lookup returns CDR1 KGHSH and CDR2 LQKENI. The CDR3 nucleotides read TGTGCCAGCTCATCACCTCCACATTACAGAACAACCCTAGTCCCCGAGCAGTACTTC. The encoded protein is CASSSPPHYRTTLVPEQYF.

The chain links TRBV20-1 to TRBJ2-6; D may match TRBD1 or TRBD2 (6 bases each). The CDR3 length is 15 residues. Germline CDR1 DFQATT, CDR2 SNEGSKA (reference sequence). V gave up 5 bases and J gave up 1 base, with 12 bases separating them. The CDR3 coding sequence is TGCAGTGCTTCGGGGGCAGTATCTGGGGCCAACGTCCTGACTTTC. Its translation: CSASGAVSGANVLTF.

The V call is TRBV9, the J call TRBJ2-7, with 7 bases that match TRBD1. J was trimmed by 0 bases and V by 3 bases; bases with no gene match: 6. The CDR3 extends over 15 amino acids. CDR1 and CDR2 (germline): SGDLS, YYNGEE. CDR3 loop: CASSATGTDSYEQYF. The DNA for the CDR3 is TGTGCCAGCAGCGCAACCGGGACAGACTCCTACGAGCAGTACTTC. The variable domain in full, completed from reference TRBV9 and TRBJ2-7, reads DSGVTQTPKHLITATGQRVTLRCSPRSGDLSVYWYQQSLDQGLQFLIQYYNGEERAKGNILERFSAQQFPDLHSELNLSSLELGDSALYFCASSATGTDSYEQYFGPGTRLTVT.

This chain uses TRBV18 with TRBJ2-7, with TRBD2 identical over 9 bases. J lost 1 base, V lost 2 bases, and 15 bases had no gene match. Germline V CDR1 and CDR2: KGHSH, LQKENI. The CDR3 length is 19 residues. CDR3 DNA: TGTGCCAGCTCACCAGTAGCGGGAGTTGGCGGGAAGGGTTCCTACGAGCAGTACTTC. Translating gives CASSPVAGVGGKGSYEQYF.

This clone is medium-sized (0.01 to 0.1%). The gene calls are TRBV28 and TRBJ2-3; 13 bases are shared with TRBD2. The CDR3 totals 16 residues. V shed 4 bases, J shed 2 bases, and the junction held 3 bases outside the gene matches. Germline V gene data show CDR1 as MDHEN and CDR2 as SYDVKM. In nucleotides, the CDR3 is TGTGCCAGCAGTTCCGGACTAGCGGGGGACACAGATACGCAGTATTTT. It translates to CASSSGLAGDTDTQYF.

The sample holds many counts of this clone. The chain is built from TRBV29-1 and TRBJ1-2; D possibly corresponds to TRBD1 (6 bases). Germline CDR1 is SQVTM and CDR2 is ANQGSEA. CDR3 size: 18 residues. Trimming left V 0 bases short and J 8 bases short, with 28 bases between. CDR3 residues: CSVEDVQGLQYRTGGYTF. DNA of the CDR3: TGCAGCGTTGAAGATGTTCAGGGGCTGCAATACCGAACCGGGGGCTACACCTTC.

The chain carries TRBV11-3 and TRBJ2-5; no definite D call. The germline gives CDR1 SGHNT, CDR2 YENEEA. Trimming pared 0 bases from V and 1 base from J, leaving 12 bases between. The CDR3 contains 16 residues. The CDR3 region has the DNA TGTGCCAGCAGCTTAGAAGGGTTGGCGGTCCAAGAGACCCAGTACTTC. Translation gives CASSLEGLAVQETQYF.

J is TRBJ2-7 and V is TRBV11-2; the D is unclear. V lost 4 bases to trimming and J lost 0 bases, with 13 bases between them. The CDR3 has 15 amino acids. Germline V CDR1 and CDR2: SGHAT, FQNNGV. CDR3 residues: CASSWGTVLSYEQYF. CDR3 nucleotide sequence: TGTGCCAGCAGCTGGGGAACCGTCCTCTCCTACGAGCAGTACTTC.

This clone was observed a handful of times. V is TRBV6-1 and J is TRBJ1-2; D remains unclear. Germline loops: CDR1 MNHNS, CDR2 SASEGT. Deletions cut 5 bases from V and 5 bases from J, with 12 bases between. The CDR3 runs to 13 residues. CDR3 residues: CASSSTGTYGYTF. For the CDR3, the DNA is TGTGCCAGCAGTTCGACCGGAACATATGGCTACACCTTC.

This chain connects TRBV12-3 or TRBV12-4 to TRBJ1-5; D perhaps matches TRBD1 (6 bases). Trimming shortened V by 5 bases and J by 5 bases, and 13 bases separated the two germline ends. This CDR3 is 14 amino acids long. CDR3 protein: CASSTQGGDQPQHF. DNA of the CDR3: TGTGCCAGCAGTACACAGGGAGGGGATCAGCCCCAGCATTTT.

In its sample, this clone was seen many times. The rearrangement uses TRBV2 and TRBJ2-1, with 14 bases matching TRBD2. The length of the CDR3 is 21 residues. V dropped 4 bases and J dropped 1; count of bases not matched to a gene: 15. The V gene's germline CDR1 is SNHLY and CDR2 FYNNEI. CDR3 protein: CASSVRLTSGRARGSYNEQFF. The CDR3 coding sequence is TGTGCCAGCAGTGTCCGATTGACTAGCGGGAGGGCCCGGGGATCCTACAATGAGCAGTTCTTC.

The chain carries TRBV28 and TRBJ1-4; D call uncertain. Between the trimmed V and J ends, which lost 5 bases and 0 bases, there was a span of 10 bases. CDR1 and CDR2 (germline): MDHEN, SYDVKM. This CDR3 has 15 residues. CDR3 loop: CASSPHAATNEKLFF. CDR3 in DNA: TGTGCCAGCAGTCCCCACGCGGCAACTAATGAAAAACTGTTTTTT.